Listed below are T cell receptor beta chains from one sample, sequenced in a study of CD4 T cell repertoires in COVID-19. TCRdb keeps only in-frame clones here, not all; method: immunoSEQ multiplex PCR. The sample lists 23,000 or so clones, over 75% occurring once. The specimen comprised central memory CD4+ T cells from blood, sampled before the COVID-19 pandemic. These receptor sequences come from a human donor who had COVID-19. Each CDR3 is given with its conserved first and last residue. Each record gives: clone size, CDR3 length, J gene, V gene, D gene, CDR3 protein, CDR3 DNA. The D gene is left open where the match is weak. Where a row states a size, it is once, few, many or the class of an expanded clone; other rows omit it.

abundance: -
len: 14
j_gene: TRBJ2-6
v_gene: TRBV19
d_gene: TRBD2
CDR3aa: CASGGGSGANVLTF
CDR3nt: TGTGCCAGTGGGGGGGGATCTGGGGCCAACGTCCTGACTTTC

abundance: -
len: 15
j_gene: TRBJ2-2
v_gene: TRBV19
d_gene: TRBD2
CDR3aa: CASSNGAGVLGELFF
CDR3nt: TGTGCCAGTAGTAATGGAGCGGGAGTACTCGGGGAGCTGTTTTTT

abundance: -
len: 13
j_gene: TRBJ2-5
v_gene: TRBV29-1
d_gene: TRBD1
CDR3aa: CSVQTGGGQRAHF
CDR3nt: TGCAGCGTTCAAACAGGGGGCGGGCAGCGGGCACACTTC

abundance: -
len: 15
j_gene: TRBJ2-7
v_gene: TRBV7-2
d_gene: TRBD2
CDR3aa: CASSTLAGVVGEQYF
CDR3nt: TGTGCCAGCAGCACCCTAGCGGGAGTAGTAGGAGAGCAGTACTTC

abundance: -
len: 14
j_gene: TRBJ2-7
v_gene: TRBV7-6
d_gene: TRBD1
CDR3aa: CASSSDRGRNEQYF
CDR3nt: TGTGCCAGCAGCTCTGACAGGGGCAGGAACGAGCAGTACTTC

abundance: -
len: 16
j_gene: TRBJ1-3
v_gene: TRBV5-1
d_gene: TRBD1
CDR3aa: CASSLGATGAGNTIYF
CDR3nt: TGCGCCAGCAGCTTGGGGGCAACAGGGGCCGGAAACACCATATATTTT

abundance: -
len: 13
j_gene: TRBJ2-3
v_gene: TRBV2
d_gene: TRBD1
CDR3aa: CASRTGGPDTQYF
CDR3nt: TGTGCCAGCCGGACAGGGGGCCCGGATACGCAGTATTTT

abundance: -
len: 14
j_gene: TRBJ1-4
v_gene: TRBV2
d_gene: -
CDR3aa: CASSDRVGNEKLFF
CDR3nt: TGTGCCAGCAGTGATCGGGTCGGTAATGAAAAACTGTTTTTT

abundance: once
len: 13
j_gene: TRBJ2-5
v_gene: TRBV6-1
d_gene: TRBD1
CDR3aa: CASSRDRKETQYF
CDR3nt: TGTGCCAGCAGCAGGGACAGAAAAGAGACCCAGTACTTC

abundance: -
len: 14
j_gene: TRBJ1-1
v_gene: TRBV28
d_gene: -
CDR3aa: CASSLRRDNTEAFF
CDR3nt: TGTGCCAGCAGTTTAAGGCGGGACAACACTGAAGCTTTCTTT

abundance: -
len: 13
j_gene: TRBJ1-4
v_gene: TRBV6-6
d_gene: TRBD1
CDR3aa: CASRGTGSEKLFF
CDR3nt: TGTGCCAGCAGGGGGACAGGGAGTGAAAAACTGTTTTTT

abundance: -
len: 16
j_gene: TRBJ1-1
v_gene: TRBV4-2
d_gene: -
CDR3aa: CASSQGAGDTATEAFF
CDR3nt: TGTGCCAGCAGCCAAGGGGCAGGCGACACTGCCACTGAAGCTTTCTTT

abundance: -
len: 15
j_gene: TRBJ1-1
v_gene: TRBV6-5
d_gene: TRBD1
CDR3aa: CASSYSGQVNTEAFF
CDR3nt: TGTGCCAGCAGTTACTCGGGACAGGTGAACACTGAAGCTTTCTTT

abundance: -
len: 12
j_gene: TRBJ2-7
v_gene: TRBV30
d_gene: -
CDR3aa: CAWSAGSYEQYF
CDR3nt: TGTGCCTGGAGTGCAGGATCCTACGAGCAGTACTTC

abundance: -
len: 17
j_gene: TRBJ2-6
v_gene: TRBV7-9
d_gene: -
CDR3aa: CASSPTVRDSGANVLTF
CDR3nt: TGTGCCAGCAGCCCCACGGTGAGGGACTCTGGGGCCAACGTCCTGACTTTC